The 10 T cell receptor beta chains in this list originate from one sample, sequenced in a study of T cell responses to AZD1222 COVID-19 vaccine. Only in-frame clones appear in the TCRdb table, and some are missing; sequencing was by immunoSEQ multiplex PCR. Among 100,000 or so clones listed, approximately 87% were seen once. Sequencing used peripheral blood, obtained on day 0 of AZD1222 vaccination. The receptors derive from an adult in good health.

The genes are TRBV12-5 and TRBJ1-1, with 9 bases that match TRBD1. This CDR3 is built from 16 residues. V lost 5 bases to trimming and J lost 4 bases; unmatched junction nucleotides: 11. Germline V gene sequence: CDR1 LGHNT, CDR2 FRNRAP. CDR3 residues: CASGPWTGAVGTEAFF. CDR3 in DNA: TGTGCTAGTGGTCCATGGACAGGGGCGGTAGGCACTGAAGCTTTCTTT. Full variable domain (remainder filled in from reference TRBV12-5 and TRBJ1-1): DARVTQTPRHKVTEMGQEVTMRCQPILGHNTVFWYRQTMMQGLELLAYFRNRAPLDDSGMPKDRFSAEMPDATLATLKIQPSEPRDSAVYFCASGPWTGAVGTEAFFGQGTRLTVV.

The V gene is TRBV7-6, the J gene TRBJ1-6; TRBD1 matches 9 bases. The length of the CDR3 is 16 residues. Losses at the gene ends were 2 bases for V and 7 bases for J; bases not matched to a gene: 6. The V gene's germline CDR1 is SGHVS and CDR2 FNYEAQ. CDR3 in amino acids: CASSLRSGTGNSPLHF. In nucleotides, the CDR3 is TGTGCCAGCAGCTTACGGTCCGGGACAGGGAATTCACCCCTCCACTTT.

The V gene is TRBV10-3, the J gene TRBJ2-7; 7 bases match TRBD2. V was pared by 0 bases and J by 5 bases, with 10 bases of the junction left unmatched. CDR3 length equals 16 residues. Germline CDR1 reads ENHRY; CDR2 reads SYGVKD. The CDR3 nucleotides are TGTGCCATCAGTGAGTCGACGGGAGGTGGGGTCCACGAGCAGTACTTC. Translated, it gives CAISESTGGGVHEQYF.

The chain carries TRBV29-1 and TRBJ1-1; unclear D gene. Per the germline V gene, CDR1 is SQVTM and CDR2 is ANQGSEA. The length of the CDR3 is 13 residues. Trimming left V 3 bases short and J 4 bases short, with 12 bases between. The DNA of the CDR3 is TGCAGCGTTGAGAGAGGAGAGGCCACTGAAGCTTTCTTT. The encoded protein is CSVERGEATEAFF. Full variable domain (remainder filled in from reference TRBV29-1 and TRBJ1-1): SAVISQKPSRDICQRGTSLTIQCQVDSQVTMMFWYRQQPGQSLTLIATANQGSEATYESGFVIDKFPISRPNLTFSTLTVSNMSPEDSSIYLCSVERGEATEAFFGQGTRLTVV.

The CDR3 loop is CASSAGLGNEKLFF. The CDR3 DNA reads TGTGCCAGCAGTGCGGGACTGGGGAATGAAAAACTGTTTTTT. The chain uses TRBV7-9 and TRBJ1-4, with a possible D match to TRBD1 (5 bases). The CDR3 contains 14 residues. Trimming left V 6 bases short and J 5 bases short, with 13 bases between. Germline V CDR1 and CDR2: SEHNR, FQNEAQ (reference sequence).

The chain carries TRBV9 and TRBJ2-3; TRBD2 matches at 8 bases. The CDR3 runs 15 residues. The junction had 7 bases not matched to a gene; V was cut back by 3 bases and J by 4 bases. From germline, CDR1 is SGDLS and CDR2 YYNGEE. Written as DNA, the CDR3 is TGTGCCAGCAGCGGAAGCGGGAGCTTTGCAGATACGCAGTATTTT. This gives the protein CASSGSGSFADTQYF.

The chain joins TRBV27 to TRBJ2-2; TRBD2 matches at 9 bases. Germline values: CDR1 MNHEY, CDR2 SMNVEV (reference sequence). The CDR3 runs 16 residues. Losses at the gene ends were 5 bases for V and 2 bases for J; bases not matched to a gene: 6. This chain's CDR3 is CASSVGLALNTGELFF. For the CDR3, the DNA is TGTGCCAGCAGTGTGGGACTAGCTCTAAACACCGGGGAGCTGTTTTTT.

The rearrangement links TRBV27 to TRBJ2-1; possibly TRBD1 or TRBD2 for D (5 bases each). This CDR3 spans 16 amino acids. Germline loops: CDR1 MNHEY, CDR2 SMNVEV (reference sequence). V lost 5 bases to trimming and J lost 6 bases, with 20 bases between them. The DNA for the CDR3 is TGTGCCAGCAGTCTCCGGGGACCTTCCCAGAGCAATGAGCAGTTCTTC. This encodes CASSLRGPSQSNEQFF.

This sequence joins TRBV10-2 and TRBJ1-1, with 10 bases lining up with TRBD1. V lost 0 bases to trimming and J lost 1 base; unmatched junction nucleotides: 5. Germline lookup yields CDR1 WSHSY and CDR2 SAAADI. This CDR3 is 17 amino acids long. The CDR3 protein is CASSESGGQGTNTEAFF. The CDR3 coding sequence is TGCGCCAGCAGTGAGTCGGGGGGACAGGGGACGAACACTGAAGCTTTCTTT.

Turning to this clone: Other DNA sequences within the sample encode an identical CDR3. The chain employs TRBV6-2 or TRBV6-3 and TRBJ1-6, with a tentative D call TRBD1 (5 bases). V lost 6 bases and J lost 1, with 10 bases in between. The CDR3 length is 15 residues. The V gene's germline CDR1 is MNHEY and CDR2 SVGEGT. The CDR3: CASSPGGSYNSPLHF. CDR3 sequence (DNA): TGTGCCAGCAGCCCGGGGGGTTCCTATAATTCACCCCTCCACTTT.